These 14 T cell receptor beta chains share one sample of origin, sequenced in a study of identical twins. TCRdb reanalysed the 5' RACE reads using MiXCR and keeps one entry per CDR3 protein. The profile shows approximately 680,000 distinct CDR3 sequences, about 7% of them singletons. The same specimen was also included in a second study, on yellow fever vaccine responses in identical twins.

Sequences were obtained from PBMCs. The receptors were sampled from a woman between 18 and 29 years old in good health.

This clonotype was recorded many times. The J gene is TRBJ2-1, the V gene TRBV3-1, with 9 bases lining up with TRBD2. This CDR3 contains 16 residues. Germline V gives CDR1 LGHDT, CDR2 YNNKEL (reference sequence). V was clipped by 0 bases and J by 5 bases; unmatched bases: 5. CDR3 coding DNA: TGTGCCAGCAGCCAAGATTCTGCGGGGGGGCACAATGAGCAGTTCTTC. It translates to CASSQDSAGGHNEQFF.

Many counts were recorded for this clonotype. V is TRBV15 and J is TRBJ2-1, with a possible D match to TRBD1 (5 bases). The germline gives CDR1 LNHNV, CDR2 YYDKDF (reference sequence). V lost 3 bases to trimming and J lost 4 bases, with 16 bases between them. The CDR3 covers 16 residues. The chain's CDR3 is CATSRGLQGLYNEQFF. CDR3 nucleotides: TGTGCCACCAGCAGGGGCCTCCAGGGCCTTTACAATGAGCAGTTCTTC.

This clonotype appeared a few times. This chain links TRBV28 with TRBJ2-7, with 10 bases that match TRBD1. The J segment lost 2 bases and the V segment lost 7 bases, leaving 14 bases of the junction unmatched. This CDR3 comprises 17 residues. Germline-derived CDR1 and CDR2 are MDHEN and SYDVKM. CDR3 amino acids: CASNLGTGAFTAYEQYF. As DNA, the CDR3 is TGTGCCAGCAATCTAGGGACAGGGGCTTTTACCGCCTACGAGCAGTACTTC.

V gene TRBV20-1 combines with J gene TRBJ1-2; a weak D match, TRBD1 (6 bases). The CDR3 is made up of 12 amino acids. Trimming took off 3 bases at V and 3 bases at J, with 8 bases between the two ends. Germline CDR1 and CDR2: DFQATT and SNEGSKA (reference sequence). CDR3 nucleotide sequence: TGCAGTGCTAGGAGGACAGACTATGGCTACACCTTC. This codes for CSARRTDYGYTF.

The sample holds many counts of this clonotype. The gene calls are TRBV6-1 and TRBJ2-2; D remains unclear. The CDR3 length is 12 residues. The ends were cut back, 5 bases at V and 4 bases at J, with 5 bases in the middle. Germline loops: CDR1 MNHNS, CDR2 SASEGT. CDR3 region: CASSKTTGELFF. The CDR3 bases are TGTGCCAGCAGTAAAACCACCGGGGAGCTGTTTTTT.

This clonotype was detected only a few times. The chain combines TRBV11-2 with TRBJ2-6; unclear D gene. The CDR3 sequence is 16 residues long. With 0 bases removed from V and 4 bases from J, the gap between germline ends came to 10 bases. The germline gives CDR1 SGHAT, CDR2 FQNNGV. CDR3 protein: CASSLDRVQGANVLTF. As DNA, the CDR3 is TGTGCCAGCAGCTTAGATAGGGTACAAGGGGCCAACGTCCTGACTTTC.

This clonotype was counted a few times. The V gene is TRBV5-1, the J gene TRBJ2-5, with TRBD2 matching 7 bases. Germline-derived CDR1 and CDR2 are SGHRS and YFSETQ. This CDR3 comprises 15 residues. The ends lost 1 base at V and 4 bases at J; junction bases unmatched: 7. The DNA for the CDR3 is TGCGCCAGCAGCTTGTCCCCGACTAGCTCAGAGACCCAGTACTTC. Residues: CASSLSPTSSETQYF. The entire variable domain, with the rest obtained from reference TRBV5-1 and TRBJ2-5, is as follows: KAGVTQTPRYLIKTRGQQVTLSCSPISGHRSVSWYQQTPGQGLQFLFEYFSETQRNKGNFPGRFSGRQFSNSRSEMNVSTLELGDSALYLCASSLSPTSSETQYFGPGTRLLVL.

This clonotype showed up just a few times. The chain couples TRBV28 to TRBJ1-1; D is undetermined. Germline V gives CDR1 MDHEN, CDR2 SYDVKM. This CDR3 is 13 amino acids long. The ends were cut back, 6 bases at V and 6 bases at J, with 14 bases in the middle. In DNA, the CDR3 is TGTGCCAGCAGCCTCCCAGGCGCAGCTGAAGCTTTCTTT. It is translated as CASSLPGAAEAFF. The full variable domain, its missing parts supplied by reference TRBV28 and TRBJ1-1, is DVKVTQSSRYLVKRTGEKVFLECVQDMDHENMFWYRQDPGLGLRLIYFSYDVKMKEKGDIPEGYSVSREKKERFSLILESASTNQTSMYLCASSLPGAAEAFFGQGTRLTVV.

This clonotype was seen many times. The rearrangement uses TRBV6-5 and TRBJ1-2; 11 nucleotides agree with TRBD1. Germline V gives CDR1 MNHEY, CDR2 SVGAGI. This CDR3 is built from 15 residues. Trimming took 0 bases from V and 7 from J; bases not matched to a gene: 4. CDR3 sequence reads: CASSYSDRGLSGYTF. CDR3 DNA: TGTGCCAGCAGTTACTCGGACAGGGGGCTCTCTGGCTACACCTTC.

This clonotype was detected a few times. The rearrangement joins TRBV10-2 to TRBJ2-7; the D gene could be TRBD1 or TRBD2 (5 bases each). Trimming removed 5 bases at V and 3 bases at J, with 11 bases between. The germline gives CDR1 WSHSY, CDR2 SAAADI. The CDR3 is made up of 13 amino acids. Here the CDR3 DNA reads TGCGCCAGCAGTCAACGGGGCTTCTACGAGCAGTACTTC. Amino acids: CASSQRGFYEQYF.

This clonotype has just a few counts. The gene calls are TRBV12-3 or TRBV12-4 and TRBJ2-5; D perhaps matches TRBD1 (6 bases). Trimming took off 5 bases at V and 5 bases at J, with 21 bases between the two ends. CDR3 length: 16 amino acids. In DNA form, the CDR3 reads TGTGCCAGCAGTCCCTTCGAGGCACCAGGGGCGGAGACCCAGTACTTC. Protein: CASSPFEAPGAETQYF.

This clonotype was counted at least ten times. This chain uses TRBV11-2 with TRBJ2-7, with 14 bases fitting TRBD2. Trimming took 4 bases from V and 6 from J; bases not matched to a gene: 5. The germline V gene has CDR1 SGHAT and CDR2 FQNNGV. The CDR3 is 15 residues long. CDR3 in DNA: TGTGCCAGCAGCTGGGGACTAGCGGGAGTGGGCGAGCAGTACTTC. This codes for CASSWGLAGVGEQYF.

This clonotype appeared many times. CDR3 residues: CASSPLAGGDTQYF. The CDR3 DNA is TGTGCCAGCAGCCCACTAGCGGGAGGGGATACGCAGTATTTT. The chain recombines TRBV5-6 with TRBJ2-3; 13 nucleotides match TRBD2. After removal of 4 bases from V and 6 bases from J, the junction contained 2 bases not matched to a gene. CDR3 length equals 14 residues. Looked up from germline, CDR1 is SGHDT and CDR2 is YYEEEE. Together with reference TRBV5-6 and TRBJ2-3, the CDR3 gives the full variable domain: DAGVTQSPTHLIKTRGQQVTLRCSPKSGHDTVSWYQQALGQGPQFIFQYYEEEERQRGNFPDRFSGHQFPNYSSELNVNALLLGDSALYLCASSPLAGGDTQYFGPGTRLTVL.

This clonotype appeared a few times. CDR3 amino acids: CASSLFRGSTDTQYF. The CDR3 DNA is TGTGCCAGCAGCTTGTTCAGGGGGAGCACAGATACGCAGTATTTT. The chain links TRBV5-5 to TRBJ2-3; 7 nucleotides agree with TRBD1. The germline V gene encodes CDR1 SGHKS and CDR2 YYEKEE (reference sequence). Germline trimming cut 1 base from V and 0 bases from J; bases unmatched to any gene: 2. The CDR3 sequence is 15 residues long.